This TCR beta chain emerged from a study of monozygotic twins with inflammatory bowel disease. Findings of the study overall: No difference was seen in repertoire similarity between concordant and discordant twins, possibly from limited power. Support was absent for any single strong signal or clonotype linked to IBD.

TCRdb re-called the 5' RACE reads; every CDR3 protein appears as one record, without DNA. This sample contains about 300,000 distinct CDR3 sequences. For this clonotype: Its cognate antigen is unknown.

Germline CDR1 DFQATT, CDR2 SNEGSKA (reference sequence). The CDR3 is made up of 18 amino acids. The material sequenced was blood. V is TRBV20-1 and J is TRBJ1-6. The sequence derives from a human donor with ulcerative colitis or Crohn's disease, or a healthy co-twin of an affected twin (not recorded which). The CDR3 is CSASPRQGLSSYNSPLHF.